These 31 T cell receptor beta chains came from one sample sequenced in a study of identical twins. One entry per CDR3 protein, called by TCRdb with MiXCR from the 5' RACE reads. The data contain 450,000 to 600,000 distinct CDR3 sequences, under 25% of them singletons. These data were also filed under a second study, of yellow fever vaccine responses in identical twins.

What was sequenced was CD4+ T cells sorted from blood. The source is a woman aged 18-29 years in good health.

This clonotype was detected a few times. The gene calls are TRBV28 and TRBJ1-2; perhaps TRBD1 as D (6 bases). Germline lookup yields CDR1 MDHEN and CDR2 SYDVKM. Trimming removed 1 base from V and 3 bases from J, with 9 bases in between. CDR3 length equals 14 residues. CDR3 region: CASSLSTGYYGYTF. Written as DNA, the CDR3 is TGTGCCAGCAGTTTATCCACAGGGTACTATGGCTACACCTTC.

This chain's CDR3 is CASSQPRTLTDTQYF. DNA of the CDR3: TGTGCCAGCAGTCAACCCCGGACCCTCACAGATACGCAGTATTTT. The V and J genes are TRBV12-3 or TRBV12-4 and TRBJ2-3; D unclear. The CDR3 is 15 amino acids. Between the trimmed V and J ends, which lost 5 bases and 2 bases, there was a span of 14 bases.

This clonotype has more than one count but fewer than ten. The gene calls are TRBV5-1 and TRBJ1-1; D might be TRBD1 (6 bases). V lost 4 bases to trimming and J lost 0 bases, with 10 bases between them. Germline V CDR1 and CDR2: SGHRS, YFSETQ. The CDR3 extends over 14 amino acids. CDR3 sequence: CASSADSLNTEAFF. The CDR3 DNA sequence: TGCGCCAGCAGCGCGGACAGCCTGAACACTGAAGCTTTCTTT.

The table lists this clonotype with a few counts. The V call is TRBV3-1, the J call TRBJ2-2; D call uncertain. V was pared by 4 bases and J by 8 bases, with 8 bases between. Germline values: CDR1 LGHDT, CDR2 YNNKEL (reference sequence). The CDR3 length is 12 residues. CDR3 sequence: CASSPLWGELFF. CDR3 coding DNA: TGTGCCAGCAGCCCCCTTTGGGGGGAGCTGTTTTTT.

The chain joins TRBV4-1 to TRBJ2-2; TRBD2 matches at 7 bases. The V gene end was trimmed by 4 bases and the J gene end by 4 bases; junction bases not matched to a gene: 6. Germline V CDR1 and CDR2: MGHRA, YSYEKL. The CDR3 extends over 15 amino acids. The CDR3 reads CASSLSGDGTGELFF. In nucleotides, the CDR3 is TGCGCCAGCAGCCTAAGCGGGGATGGCACCGGGGAGCTGTTTTTT.

This clonotype was picked up a small number of times. For the CDR3, the DNA is TGTGCCAGCAGTGAAGCCCCGGCTAGGAATGAGCAGTTCTTC. Encoded protein: CASSEAPARNEQFF. The V call is TRBV2, the J call TRBJ2-1; no firm D call. Germline V lookup: CDR1 SNHLY, CDR2 FYNNEI. Between the trimmed V and J ends, which lost 0 bases and 7 bases, there was a span of 10 bases. The length of the CDR3 is 14 residues. Looking up the rest from reference TRBV2 and TRBJ2-1 gives the full variable domain: EPEVTQTPSHQVTQMGQEVILRCVPISNHLYFYWYRQILGQKVEFLVSFYNNEISEKSEIFDDQFSVERPDGSNFTLKIRSTKLEDSAMYFCASSEAPARNEQFFGPGTRLTVL.

The chain recombines TRBV13 with TRBJ2-7; 9 bases map to TRBD1. The V segment lost 4 bases and the J segment 1 base; nucleotides outside the gene matches: 8. CDR1 and CDR2 from the germline V gene are PRHDT and FYEKMQ (reference sequence). The CDR3 is made up of 16 amino acids. CDR3 DNA sequence: TGTGCCAGCAGCTCAAGAGGACAGGGGAGGTCCTACGAGCAGTACGTC. This gives the protein CASSSRGQGRSYEQYV.

The J gene is TRBJ2-3, the V gene TRBV20-1; tentative D call: TRBD2 (6 bases). Deletions cut 5 bases from V and 4 bases from J, with 31 bases between. Germline CDR1 and CDR2: DFQATT and SNEGSKA (reference sequence). The CDR3 consists of 19 residues. The CDR3 DNA is TGCAGTGCTCGCCAAGTGGGGGTATCGGGACTCCGGGGTGCAGATACGCAGTATTTT. Encoded protein: CSARQVGVSGLRGADTQYF.

This sequence joins TRBV20-1 and TRBJ2-7; 7 bases are shared with TRBD2. V was pared by 4 bases and J by 7 bases, with 10 bases of the junction left unmatched. Germline V gene lookup returns CDR1 DFQATT and CDR2 SNEGSKA (reference sequence). The CDR3 is made up of 13 amino acids. For the CDR3, the DNA is TGCAGTGCTATCCAGCGGGGTGGTCGGGAGCAGTACGTC. Amino acids: CSAIQRGGREQYV.

This clonotype has only a few counts. The chain joins TRBV4-1 to TRBJ1-1; unclear D gene. The germline V and J ends were trimmed by 5 bases and 0 bases, with 10 bases remaining between them. Germline CDR1 and CDR2: MGHRA and YSYEKL. There are 14 residues in the CDR3. The CDR3 protein is CASSSRTVNTEAFF. CDR3 nucleotides: TGCGCCAGCAGCTCCAGGACTGTGAACACTGAAGCTTTCTTT.

The chain is built from TRBV4-1 and TRBJ2-2, with no clear D. Germline assignment: CDR1 MGHRA and CDR2 YSYEKL. V lost 0 bases and J 0 bases, leaving 11 bases between the germline ends. CDR3 size: 17 residues. The CDR3: CASSQEKRYPNTGELFF. The CDR3 nucleotides are TGCGCCAGCAGCCAAGAGAAACGGTACCCGAACACCGGGGAGCTGTTTTTT.

This chain uses TRBV20-1 with TRBJ2-1; D unclear. CDR3 size: 15 residues. Germline assignment: CDR1 DFQATT and CDR2 SNEGSKA (reference sequence). CDR3 sequence: CSPRALGRSYNEQFF. The DNA of the CDR3 is TGCAGCCCCCGGGCCCTTGGCCGCTCCTACAATGAGCAGTTCTTC.

This clonotype was seen just once. The chain couples TRBV20-1 to TRBJ2-3; possible D gene TRBD2, 6 bases. CDR3 length: 15 amino acids. V dropped 5 bases and J dropped 0 bases, with 15 bases sitting between them. Germline V gene lookup returns CDR1 DFQATT and CDR2 SNEGSKA (reference sequence). Here the CDR3 reads CSARGWQASTDTQYF. CDR3 nucleotides: TGCAGTGCTCGGGGGTGGCAGGCGAGCACAGATACGCAGTATTTT.

This clonotype was observed a few times. CDR3 nucleotide sequence: TGTGCCATCAGTACACTAGCGGGGGGCACAGATACGCAGTATTTT. Protein product: CAISTLAGGTDTQYF. This chain links TRBV10-3 with TRBJ2-3; 11 bases are a match to TRBD2. J gave up 1 base and V 5 bases, and 2 bases lay outside the gene matches. This CDR3 contains 15 residues. From germline, CDR1 is ENHRY and CDR2 SYGVKD.

This clonotype occurred a few times. The germline gene is not matched at one end of the junction; a read error may be the cause. The rearrangement joins TRBV10-3 to TRBJ2-7; D perhaps matches TRBD2 (5 bases). Germline V lookup: CDR1 ENHRY, CDR2 SYGVKD. This CDR3 has 12 amino acids. The CDR3 reads CAISESKRYVDF. The CDR3 DNA follows: TGTGCCATCAGTGAGTCAAAGCGGTACGTGGACTTC.

This chain joins TRBV10-3 and TRBJ1-1; tentative D call: TRBD1 (6 bases). V lost 3 bases and J 5 bases, leaving 10 bases between the germline ends. Looked up from germline, CDR1 is ENHRY and CDR2 is SYGVKD. This CDR3 has 13 amino acids. The DNA of the CDR3 is TGTGCCATCAGTGATGGGGGGCGAACTGAAGCTTTCTTT. It specifies CAISDGGRTEAFF.

The table lists this clonotype with a few counts. The chain links TRBV10-2 to TRBJ2-4, with TRBD1 matching 10 bases. CDR1 and CDR2 from the germline V gene are WSHSY and SAAADI. The V and J ends lost 5 bases and 8 bases, in that order; junction bases with no gene match: 9. The CDR3 is 15 residues long. The CDR3 is CASSPGTGVFDIQYF. In nucleotides, the CDR3 is TGCGCCAGCAGTCCCGGGACAGGGGTGTTCGACATTCAGTACTTC.

The sample holds a few counts of this clonotype. J is TRBJ2-2 and V is TRBV4-2; 10 bases fit TRBD2. This CDR3 has 17 amino acids. V trimming: 0 bases; J trimming: 7 bases; junction bases outside the gene matches: 8. In germline, CDR1 is LGHNA, CDR2 YNFKEQ. DNA for the CDR3: TGTGCCAGCAGCCAAGATTCTAGCGGGAGTATGTTCGGGGAGCTGTTTTTT. Protein sequence: CASSQDSSGSMFGELFF.

In its sample, this clonotype was seen many times. The chain has TRBV10-3 and TRBJ2-1, with TRBD2 matching over 10 bases. V lost 10 bases, J lost 2 bases, and 5 bases stayed unmatched. The CDR3 consists of 14 residues. Germline V gives CDR1 ENHRY, CDR2 SYGVKD. For the CDR3, the DNA is TGTGCCACCGGACTAGCGGATCCCTACAATGAGCAGTTCTTC. This gives the protein CATGLADPYNEQFF.

This clonotype was detected a few times. The J gene is TRBJ2-3, the V gene TRBV10-3; D unresolved. Trimming took 2 bases from V and 0 from J, leaving 9 bases between them. This CDR3 region has 15 residues. CDR1 is ENHRY, CDR2 SYGVKD, per germline. The DNA of the CDR3 is TGTGCCATCAGTGAGGGGTTCCCTAGCACAGATACGCAGTATTTT. It specifies CAISEGFPSTDTQYF.

The V and J genes are TRBV5-1 and TRBJ2-7; 11 nucleotides match TRBD1. The CDR3 has 15 residues. After removal of 0 bases from V and 7 bases from J, the junction contained 6 bases not matched to a gene. Germline assignment: CDR1 SGHRS and CDR2 YFSETQ. The CDR3 DNA follows: TGCGCCAGCAGCTTGGCATGGACAGGGGGCCAAGAGCAGTACTTC. It specifies CASSLAWTGGQEQYF.

This clonotype came up a few times. The chain joins TRBV20-1 to TRBJ1-4, with 7 bases matching TRBD1. CDR1 is DFQATT and CDR2 is SNEGSKA in the germline V gene (reference sequence). J gave up 6 bases and V 2 bases, and 3 bases lay outside the gene matches. The CDR3 sequence is 13 residues long. In nucleotides, the CDR3 is TGCAGTGCTAGAAAAGGGACAGATGAAAAACTGTTTTTT. This encodes CSARKGTDEKLFF.

The gene calls are TRBV11-2 and TRBJ2-7; TRBD1 aligns across 7 bases. From germline, CDR1 is SGHAT and CDR2 FQNNGV. Trimming removed 5 bases from V and 0 bases from J; junction bases left unmatched: 10. CDR3 length: 16 amino acids. The CDR3 DNA sequence: TGTGCCAGCAGCAAGGGTTCCGGGACAGTCTCCTACGAGCAGTACTTC. Translation: CASSKGSGTVSYEQYF. Supplemented by reference TRBV11-2 and TRBJ2-7, the full variable domain reads EAGVAQSPRYKIIEKRQSVAFWCNPISGHATLYWYQQILGQGPKLLIQFQNNGVVDDSQLPKDRFSAERLKGVDSTLKIQPAKLEDSAVYLCASSKGSGTVSYEQYFGPGTRLTVT.

The V call is TRBV15, the J call TRBJ2-3, with 14 bases lining up with TRBD2. The germline CDR1 and CDR2 sequences are LNHNV and YYDKDF (reference sequence). The J segment lost 0 bases and the V segment lost 3 bases, leaving 5 bases of the junction unmatched. The CDR3 extends over 18 amino acids. In nucleotides, the CDR3 is TGTGCCACCAGCAGGGGGACTAGCGGGGGCCCTAGCACAGATACGCAGTATTTT. This gives the protein CATSRGTSGGPSTDTQYF.

This clonotype was seen a few times. This rearrangement joins TRBV5-6 to TRBJ2-1, with 15 nucleotides matching TRBD2. The trim removed 1 base at V and 6 bases at J, leaving 8 bases unmatched. Germline V lookup: CDR1 SGHDT, CDR2 YYEEEE. The CDR3 has 18 amino acids. The CDR3 DNA reads TGTGCCAGCAGCTTGATTGGACTAGCGGGAGGGGCCAGCAATGAGCAGTTCTTC. This sequence encodes CASSLIGLAGGASNEQFF. The full variable domain, completed using reference TRBV5-6 and TRBJ2-1, is DAGVTQSPTHLIKTRGQQVTLRCSPKSGHDTVSWYQQALGQGPQFIFQYYEEEERQRGNFPDRFSGHQFPNYSSELNVNALLLGDSALYLCASSLIGLAGGASNEQFFGPGTRLTVL.

This chain links TRBV9 with TRBJ2-1, with TRBD1 identical over 8 bases. This CDR3 comprises 16 residues. Per germline, CDR1 SGDLS and CDR2 YYNGEE. Unmatched junction bases numbered 8, after V lost 0 bases and J lost 6 bases. As DNA, the CDR3 is TGTGCCAGCAGCGTAGAGGCAGGGGGCCTCAGCAATGAGCAGTTCTTC. Translated, it gives CASSVEAGGLSNEQFF.

This sequence joins TRBV6-1 and TRBJ2-1; the match to TRBD2 covers 8 bases. The germline gives CDR1 MNHNS, CDR2 SASEGT. This CDR3 has 13 amino acids. V shed 8 bases and J 7 bases; nucleotides not matched to a gene: 7. CDR3 nucleotide sequence: TGTGCCAGCTGCTTAGCGGGAAGTAATGAGCAGTTCTTC. It specifies CASCLAGSNEQFF.

This clonotype was found a few times. The chain recombines TRBV12-3 or TRBV12-4 with TRBJ2-7, with 12 bases aligning to TRBD2. Trimming took 7 bases from V and 0 from J; bases not matched to a gene: 13. The CDR3 is 18 residues long. DNA of the CDR3: TGTGCCAGCACCCAAGGAGATGGACTAGCGGGGACCTCCTACGAGCAGTACTTC. This gives the protein CASTQGDGLAGTSYEQYF.

This clonotype was seen a handful of times. The CDR3 DNA reads as TGTGCCAGCTCCCGTGACGCGTTATTTCACGAGCAGTACTTC. As protein: CASSRDALFHEQYF. The chain combines TRBV12-3 or TRBV12-4 with TRBJ2-7, with D uncertain. The CDR3 has 14 amino acids. V was clipped by 8 bases and J by 5 bases, with 19 bases between them.

The rearrangement uses TRBV5-1 and TRBJ2-7; D uncertain. Germline values: CDR1 SGHRS, CDR2 YFSETQ. The CDR3 has 12 residues. Trimming took off 3 bases at V and 4 bases at J, with 8 bases between the two ends. The CDR3 sequence: CASSSRQYEQYF. The CDR3 DNA is TGCGCCAGCAGCTCCCGCCAGTACGAGCAGTACTTC.

In its sample, this clonotype was seen a few times. The chain couples TRBV5-1 to TRBJ2-5, with TRBD2 matching over 9 bases. CDR1 SGHRS and CDR2 YFSETQ come from the germline V gene. V gave up 6 bases and J gave up 4 bases; unmatched junction bases: 10. The CDR3 covers 15 residues. CDR3 nucleotides: TGCGCCAGCACCACGGTAGCGGGAGTCGGAGAGACCCAGTACTTC. Amino acid sequence: CASTTVAGVGETQYF.